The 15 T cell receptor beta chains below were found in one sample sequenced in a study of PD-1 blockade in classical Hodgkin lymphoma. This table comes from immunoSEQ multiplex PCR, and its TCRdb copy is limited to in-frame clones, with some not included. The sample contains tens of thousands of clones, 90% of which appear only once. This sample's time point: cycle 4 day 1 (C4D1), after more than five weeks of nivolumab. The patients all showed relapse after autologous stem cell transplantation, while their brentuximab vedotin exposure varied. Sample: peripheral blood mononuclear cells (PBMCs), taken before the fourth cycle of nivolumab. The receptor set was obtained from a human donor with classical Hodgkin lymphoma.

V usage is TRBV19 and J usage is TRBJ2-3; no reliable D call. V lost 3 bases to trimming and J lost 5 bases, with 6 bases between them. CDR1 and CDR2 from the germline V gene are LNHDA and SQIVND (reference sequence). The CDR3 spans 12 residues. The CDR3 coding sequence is TGTGCCAGTAGTATTGAGATAGATACGCAGTATTTT. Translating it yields CASSIEIDTQYF.

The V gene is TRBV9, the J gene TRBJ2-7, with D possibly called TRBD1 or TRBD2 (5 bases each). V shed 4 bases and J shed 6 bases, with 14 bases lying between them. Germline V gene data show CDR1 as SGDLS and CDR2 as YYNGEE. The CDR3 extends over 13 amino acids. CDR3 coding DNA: TGTGCCAGCAGCTTCCTGGGGGACGGCGAGCAGTACTTC. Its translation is CASSFLGDGEQYF.

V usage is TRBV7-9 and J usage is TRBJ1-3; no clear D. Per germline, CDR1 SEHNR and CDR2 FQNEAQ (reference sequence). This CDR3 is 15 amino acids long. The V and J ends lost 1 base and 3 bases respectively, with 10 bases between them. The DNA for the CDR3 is TGTGCCAGCAGCTTAGGCAGCCTCCTTGGAAACACCATATATTTT. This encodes CASSLGSLLGNTIYF.

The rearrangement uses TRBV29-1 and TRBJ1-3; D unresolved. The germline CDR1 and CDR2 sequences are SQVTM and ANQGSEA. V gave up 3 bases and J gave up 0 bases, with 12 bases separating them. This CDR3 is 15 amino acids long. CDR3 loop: CSVEPDASSGNTIYF. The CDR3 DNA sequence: TGCAGCGTTGAGCCAGACGCGAGCTCTGGAAACACCATATATTTT.

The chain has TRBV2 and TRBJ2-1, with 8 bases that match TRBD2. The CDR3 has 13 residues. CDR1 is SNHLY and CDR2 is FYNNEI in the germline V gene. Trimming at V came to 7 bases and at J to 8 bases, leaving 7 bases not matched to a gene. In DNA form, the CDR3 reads TGTGCCAGCATACGGGGGGGCACGGATGAGCAGTTCTTC. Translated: CASIRGGTDEQFF.

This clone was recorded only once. The CDR3 region has the DNA TGCGCCAGCAGCCCAAGGACAGGCTCTAGCACAGATACGCAGTATTTT. Protein sequence: CASSPRTGSSTDTQYF. The V and J genes are TRBV5-1 and TRBJ2-3, with 7 positions matching TRBD1. CDR3 length equals 16 residues. Germline V CDR1 and CDR2: SGHRS, YFSETQ. The V and J ends lost 4 bases and 0 bases, in that order; junction bases with no gene match: 8.

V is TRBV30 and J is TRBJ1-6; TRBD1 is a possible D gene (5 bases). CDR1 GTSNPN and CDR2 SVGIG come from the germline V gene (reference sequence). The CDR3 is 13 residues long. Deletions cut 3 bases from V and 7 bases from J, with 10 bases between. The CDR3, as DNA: TGTGCCTGGAGAGGGACGGAAAATTCACCCCTCCACTTT. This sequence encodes CAWRGTENSPLHF.

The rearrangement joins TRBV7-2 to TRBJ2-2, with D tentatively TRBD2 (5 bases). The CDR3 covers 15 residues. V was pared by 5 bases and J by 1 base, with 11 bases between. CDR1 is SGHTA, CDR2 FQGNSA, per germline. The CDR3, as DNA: TGTGCCAGCAGCCCGTTCCGGGGGAACACCGGGGAGCTGTTTTTT. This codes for CASSPFRGNTGELFF.

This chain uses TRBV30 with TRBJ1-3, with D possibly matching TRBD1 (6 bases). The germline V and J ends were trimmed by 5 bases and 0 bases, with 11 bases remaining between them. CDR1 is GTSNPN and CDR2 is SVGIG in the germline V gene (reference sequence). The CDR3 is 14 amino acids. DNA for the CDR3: TGTGCCTGGGACAGGAGCCCCTCTGGAAACACCATATATTTT. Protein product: CAWDRSPSGNTIYF.

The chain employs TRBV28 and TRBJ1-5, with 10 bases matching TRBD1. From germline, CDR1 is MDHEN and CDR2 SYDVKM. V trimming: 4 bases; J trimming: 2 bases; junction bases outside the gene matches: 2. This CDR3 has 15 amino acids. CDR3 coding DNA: TGTGCCAGCAGTTCGACAGGGGGCGGCAATCAGCCCCAGCATTTT. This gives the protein CASSSTGGGNQPQHF.

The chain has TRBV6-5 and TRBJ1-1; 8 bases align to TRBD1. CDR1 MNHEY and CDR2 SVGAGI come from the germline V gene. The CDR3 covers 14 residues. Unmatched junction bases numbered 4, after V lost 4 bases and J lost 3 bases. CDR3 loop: CASSSTTGDTEAFF. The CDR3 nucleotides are TGTGCCAGCAGTTCCACGACAGGGGACACTGAAGCTTTCTTT.

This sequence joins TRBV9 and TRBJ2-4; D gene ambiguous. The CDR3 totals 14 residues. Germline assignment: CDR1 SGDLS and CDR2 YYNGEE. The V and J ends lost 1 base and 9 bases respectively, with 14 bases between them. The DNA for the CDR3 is TGTGCCAGCAGCGTATCCCAGGAAGCGAGCATTCAGTACTTC. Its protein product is CASSVSQEASIQYF.

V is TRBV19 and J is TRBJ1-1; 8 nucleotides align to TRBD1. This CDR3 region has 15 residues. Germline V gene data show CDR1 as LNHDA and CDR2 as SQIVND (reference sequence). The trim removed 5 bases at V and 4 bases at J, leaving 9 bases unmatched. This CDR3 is CASSDTGGWITEAFF. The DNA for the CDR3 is TGTGCCAGTAGTGACACAGGGGGTTGGATCACTGAAGCTTTCTTT.

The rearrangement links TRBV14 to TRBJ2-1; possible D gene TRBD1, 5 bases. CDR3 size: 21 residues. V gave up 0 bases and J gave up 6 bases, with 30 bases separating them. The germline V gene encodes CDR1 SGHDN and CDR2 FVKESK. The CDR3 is CASSQDLLPRGPALSTNEQFF. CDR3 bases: TGTGCCAGCAGCCAAGATCTTCTCCCAAGGGGCCCCGCTCTTTCGACCAATGAGCAGTTCTTC.

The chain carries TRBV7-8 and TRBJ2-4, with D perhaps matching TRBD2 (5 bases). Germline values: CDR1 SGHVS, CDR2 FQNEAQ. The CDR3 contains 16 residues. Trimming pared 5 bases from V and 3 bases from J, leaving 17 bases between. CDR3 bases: TGTGCCAGCAGCCCAGATTTCAGAGGGCGCAAAAACATTCAGTACTTC. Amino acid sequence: CASSPDFRGRKNIQYF. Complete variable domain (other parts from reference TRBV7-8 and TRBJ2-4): GAGVSQSPRYKVAKRGQDVALRCDPISGHVSLFWYQQALGQGPEFLTYFQNEAQLDKSGLPSDRFFAERPEGSVSTLKIQRTQQEDSAVYLCASSPDFRGRKNIQYFGAGTRLSVL.